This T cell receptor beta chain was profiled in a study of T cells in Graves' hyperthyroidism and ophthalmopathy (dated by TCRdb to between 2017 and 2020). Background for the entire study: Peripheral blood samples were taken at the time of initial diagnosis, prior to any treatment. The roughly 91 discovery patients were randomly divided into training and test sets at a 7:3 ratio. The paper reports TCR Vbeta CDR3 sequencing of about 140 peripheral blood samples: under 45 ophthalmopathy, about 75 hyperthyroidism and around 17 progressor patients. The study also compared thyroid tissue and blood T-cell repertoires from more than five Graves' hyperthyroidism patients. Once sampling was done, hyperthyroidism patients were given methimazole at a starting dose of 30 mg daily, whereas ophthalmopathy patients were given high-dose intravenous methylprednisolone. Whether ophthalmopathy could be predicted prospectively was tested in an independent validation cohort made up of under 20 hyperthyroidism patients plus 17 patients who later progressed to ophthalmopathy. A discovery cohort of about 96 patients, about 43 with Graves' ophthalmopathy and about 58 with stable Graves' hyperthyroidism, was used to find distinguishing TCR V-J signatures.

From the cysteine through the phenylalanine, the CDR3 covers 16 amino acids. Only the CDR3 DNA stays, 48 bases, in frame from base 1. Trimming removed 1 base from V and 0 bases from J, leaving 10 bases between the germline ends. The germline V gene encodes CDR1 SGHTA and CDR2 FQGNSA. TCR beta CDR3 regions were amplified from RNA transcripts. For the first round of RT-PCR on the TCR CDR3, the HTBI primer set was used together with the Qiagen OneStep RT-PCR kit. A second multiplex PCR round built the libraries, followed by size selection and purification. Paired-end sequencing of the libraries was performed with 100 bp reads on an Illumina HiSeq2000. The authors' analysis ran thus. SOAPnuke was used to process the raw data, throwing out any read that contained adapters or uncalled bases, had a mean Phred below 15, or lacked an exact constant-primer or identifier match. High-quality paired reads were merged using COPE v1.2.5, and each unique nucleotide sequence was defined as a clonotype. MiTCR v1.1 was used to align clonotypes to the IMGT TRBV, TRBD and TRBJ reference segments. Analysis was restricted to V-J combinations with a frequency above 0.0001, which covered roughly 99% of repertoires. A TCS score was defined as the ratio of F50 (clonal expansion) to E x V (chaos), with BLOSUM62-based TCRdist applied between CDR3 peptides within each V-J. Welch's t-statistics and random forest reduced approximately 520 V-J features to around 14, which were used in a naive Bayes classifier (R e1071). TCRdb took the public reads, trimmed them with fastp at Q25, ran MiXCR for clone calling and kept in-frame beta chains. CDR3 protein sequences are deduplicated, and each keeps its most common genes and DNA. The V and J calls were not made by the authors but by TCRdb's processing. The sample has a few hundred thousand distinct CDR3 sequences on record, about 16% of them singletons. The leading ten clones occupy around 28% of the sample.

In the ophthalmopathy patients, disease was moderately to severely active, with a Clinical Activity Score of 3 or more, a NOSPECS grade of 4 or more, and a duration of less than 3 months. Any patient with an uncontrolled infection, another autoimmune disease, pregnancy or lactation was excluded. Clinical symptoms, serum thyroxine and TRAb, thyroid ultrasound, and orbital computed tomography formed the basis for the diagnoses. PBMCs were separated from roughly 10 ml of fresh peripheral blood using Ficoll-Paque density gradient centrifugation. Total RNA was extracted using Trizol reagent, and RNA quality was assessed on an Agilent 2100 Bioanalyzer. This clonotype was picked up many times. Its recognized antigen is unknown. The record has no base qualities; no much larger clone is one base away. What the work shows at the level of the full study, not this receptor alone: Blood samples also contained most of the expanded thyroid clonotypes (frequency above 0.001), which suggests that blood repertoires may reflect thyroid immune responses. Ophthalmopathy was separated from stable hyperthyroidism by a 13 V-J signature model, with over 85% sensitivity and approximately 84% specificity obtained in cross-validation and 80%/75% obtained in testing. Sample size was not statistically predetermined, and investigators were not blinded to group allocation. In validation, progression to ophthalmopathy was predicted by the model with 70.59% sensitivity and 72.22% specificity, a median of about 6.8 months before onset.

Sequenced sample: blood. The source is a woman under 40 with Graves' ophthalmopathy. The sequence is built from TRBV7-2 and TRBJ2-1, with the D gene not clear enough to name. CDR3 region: CASSLVGTSSYNEQFF. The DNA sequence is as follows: TGTGCCAGCAGCTTAGTAGGCACCAGCTCCTACAATGAGCAGTTCTTC.